Presented here are 22 T cell receptor beta chains from one specimen sequenced in a study of blood T cell repertoires in COVID-19. Repertoires were generated with immunoSEQ multiplex PCR, while TCRdb's copy carries only in-frame clones and drops some. In the table there are about 180,000 clones, 75% to 90% of which are singletons. The sample consisted of PBMCs or T cells enriched from blood (not recorded which). All receptors come from a man aged 35 to 55 who had recovered from COVID-19.

The J gene is TRBJ2-5, the V gene TRBV19; 7 bases match TRBD1. This CDR3 region has 14 residues. Germline V CDR1 and CDR2: LNHDA, SQIVND (reference sequence). The ends lost 7 bases at V and 5 bases at J; junction bases unmatched: 10. CDR3 nucleotide sequence: TGTGCCAGTACCCAGGACAGGCTTGGGGAGACCCAGTACTTC. Translated, it gives CASTQDRLGETQYF.

The rearrangement uses TRBV7-2 and TRBJ1-5; D is possibly TRBD1 (5 bases). The CDR3 length is 15 residues. CDR1 and CDR2 from the germline V gene are SGHTA and FQGNSA. The V end lost 5 bases, the J end lost 6 bases, and 17 bases lay between the germline ends. CDR3 residues: CASSTSGGSGQPQHF. CDR3 DNA sequence: TGTGCCAGCAGCACTTCTGGGGGGTCGGGTCAGCCCCAGCATTTT.

This clone was observed at least ten times. V is TRBV9 and J is TRBJ2-1; D may be TRBD1 (6 bases). The CDR3 totals 17 residues. The germline gives CDR1 SGDLS, CDR2 YYNGEE. Trimming stripped 4 bases from V and 3 bases from J, with 20 bases between. The CDR3 DNA follows: TGTGCCAGCAGCTCAAATTTACAGGGAGCCGGCTACAATGAGCAGTTCTTC. Residues: CASSSNLQGAGYNEQFF.

The V call is TRBV4-2, the J call TRBJ1-1; 9 bases agree with TRBD1. Unmatched junction bases numbered 6, after V lost 3 bases and J lost 4 bases. The CDR3 is 15 amino acids. From germline, CDR1 is LGHNA and CDR2 YNFKEQ. CDR3 region: CASSQETGGGTEAFF. The CDR3, as DNA: TGTGCCAGCAGCCAGGAGACAGGGGGGGGCACTGAAGCTTTCTTT.

V usage is TRBV6-1 and J usage is TRBJ2-7; TRBD2 aligns across 9 bases. CDR3 size: 14 residues. V lost 3 bases and J lost 4; bases outside the gene matches: 4. Germline CDR1 is MNHNS and CDR2 is SASEGT. The DNA for the CDR3 is TGTGCCAGCAGTGATAGCGGGAGTCCATACGAGCAGTACTTC. Protein: CASSDSGSPYEQYF.

The chain recombines TRBV5-1 with TRBJ2-2, with a possible D match to TRBD2 (7 bases). The ends were cut back, 3 bases at V and 6 bases at J, with 9 bases in the middle. This CDR3 has 13 residues. In germline, CDR1 is SGHRS, CDR2 YFSETQ. The CDR3, as DNA: TGCGCCAGCAGCTGGGAGGGGGCCGGGGAGCTGTTTTTT. It codes for CASSWEGAGELFF. The full variable domain, its missing parts supplied by reference TRBV5-1 and TRBJ2-2, is KAGVTQTPRYLIKTRGQQVTLSCSPISGHRSVSWYQQTPGQGLQFLFEYFSETQRNKGNFPGRFSGRQFSNSRSEMNVSTLELGDSALYLCASSWEGAGELFFGEGSRLTVL.

The chain couples TRBV18 to TRBJ1-2; 8 bases agree with TRBD1. This CDR3 has 12 residues. In germline, CDR1 is KGHSH, CDR2 LQKENI. The V gene end was trimmed by 3 bases and the J gene end by 9 bases; junction bases not matched to a gene: 3. The CDR3 loop is CASSPDRASYTF. In nucleotides, the CDR3 is TGTGCCAGCTCACCGGACAGGGCTAGCTACACCTTC.

The rearrangement links TRBV7-9 to TRBJ1-5, with no clear D. Trimming stripped 5 bases from V and 6 bases from J, with 11 bases between. The germline gives CDR1 SEHNR, CDR2 FQNEAQ (reference sequence). This CDR3 spans 13 amino acids. This CDR3 reads CASSPLPGQPQHF. The CDR3 coding sequence is TGTGCCAGCAGCCCGTTGCCGGGTCAGCCCCAGCATTTT.

Only a few counts were recorded for this clone. The J gene is TRBJ2-3, the V gene TRBV6-5; TRBD2 agrees at 14 bases. V was clipped by 5 bases and J by 5 bases; unmatched bases: 3. The CDR3 extends over 15 amino acids. Germline CDR1 reads MNHEY; CDR2 reads SVGAGI. CDR3 sequence: CASSRLAGGEDTQYF. CDR3 nucleotides: TGTGCCAGCAGTCGACTAGCGGGGGGGGAAGATACGCAGTATTTT.

The V and J genes are TRBV4-1 and TRBJ1-4; D call uncertain. The V end lost 4 bases, the J end lost 3 bases, and 15 bases lay between the germline ends. CDR1 MGHRA and CDR2 YSYEKL come from the germline V gene. This CDR3 region has 16 residues. The CDR3 sequence: CASSPGFLQSNEKLFF. The CDR3 DNA sequence: TGCGCCAGCAGCCCCGGGTTTTTGCAGTCTAATGAAAAACTGTTTTTT.

The CDR3 region has the DNA TGTGCCAGCAGTCGACAGGGATACAATCAGCCCCAGCATTTT. Translating gives CASSRQGYNQPQHF. This chain connects TRBV27 to TRBJ1-5; 7 nucleotides line up with TRBD1. V gave up 5 bases and J gave up 3 bases; unmatched junction bases: 4. This CDR3 spans 14 amino acids. Looked up from germline, CDR1 is MNHEY and CDR2 is SMNVEV (reference sequence).

V usage is TRBV19 and J usage is TRBJ2-3; 9 positions match TRBD2. This CDR3 is 17 amino acids long. Trimming at V came to 2 bases and at J to 1 base, leaving 7 bases not matched to a gene. The germline gives CDR1 LNHDA, CDR2 SQIVND (reference sequence). CDR3 sequence reads: CASSILASGVRTDTQYF. Here the CDR3 DNA reads TGTGCCAGTAGTATACTGGCTAGCGGGGTTCGCACAGATACGCAGTATTTT.

Here the CDR3 DNA reads TGTGCCAGTAGTATAGGCGAGCTTCTAGCCCAGCATTTT. Translating gives CASSIGELLAQHF. The J gene is TRBJ1-5, the V gene TRBV19; no clear D gene. Germline CDR1 LNHDA, CDR2 SQIVND (reference sequence). V lost 1 base to trimming and J lost 11 bases, with 12 bases between them. The length of the CDR3 is 13 residues.

The genes are TRBV9 and TRBJ1-2; maybe TRBD1 (5 bases). The CDR3 covers 18 residues. Germline lookup yields CDR1 SGDLS and CDR2 YYNGEE. Trimming took 3 bases from V and 3 from J, leaving 24 bases between them. The CDR3 nucleotides are TGTGCCAGCAGCGAGACCCTTTACGGGGGGGATCAAGACTATGGCTACACCTTC. Translated: CASSETLYGGDQDYGYTF.

The chain is built from TRBV4-1 and TRBJ2-7, with 9 bases fitting TRBD1. The junction had 7 bases not matched to a gene; V was cut back by 4 bases and J by 0 bases. The CDR3 sequence is 16 residues long. The germline V gene encodes CDR1 MGHRA and CDR2 YSYEKL. The CDR3 DNA reads TGCGCCAGCAGCCCAACCGGGACAGGGTTCTCCTACGAGCAGTACTTC. This encodes CASSPTGTGFSYEQYF.

The chain joins TRBV5-4 to TRBJ1-1; TRBD1 matches 10 bases. The ends lost 4 bases at V and 1 base at J; junction bases unmatched: 7. The CDR3 sequence is 16 residues long. The germline V gene has CDR1 SGHNT and CDR2 YYREEE (reference sequence). The CDR3 reads CASSGDRGSWNTEAFF. CDR3 nucleotides: TGTGCCAGCAGCGGGGACAGGGGATCCTGGAACACTGAAGCTTTCTTT.

As for this clone: The sample carries other DNA sequences with the same CDR3. V usage is TRBV9 and J usage is TRBJ2-7, with TRBD2 matching over 8 bases. This CDR3 has 15 residues. Trimming removed 3 bases from V and 2 bases from J; junction bases left unmatched: 7. CDR1 SGDLS and CDR2 YYNGEE come from the germline V gene. The CDR3 here is CASSAGGRGTYEQYF. CDR3 in DNA: TGTGCCAGCAGCGCGGGGGGGCGGGGGACCTACGAGCAGTACTTC. The entire variable domain, with the rest obtained from reference TRBV9 and TRBJ2-7, is as follows: DSGVTQTPKHLITATGQRVTLRCSPRSGDLSVYWYQQSLDQGLQFLIQYYNGEERAKGNILERFSAQQFPDLHSELNLSSLELGDSALYFCASSAGGRGTYEQYFGPGTRLTVT.

The rearrangement uses TRBV11-2 and TRBJ1-3; 7 bases match TRBD1. The germline CDR1 and CDR2 sequences are SGHAT and FQNNGV. This CDR3 has 15 amino acids. The V and J ends lost 3 bases and 2 bases, in that order; junction bases with no gene match: 4. The CDR3 sequence: CASSFNDRAGNTIYF. The DNA for the CDR3 is TGTGCCAGCAGCTTCAACGACAGGGCTGGAAACACCATATATTTT.

The chain recombines TRBV28 with TRBJ1-4, with TRBD1 as a possible D gene (6 bases). CDR1 is MDHEN and CDR2 is SYDVKM in the germline V gene. Trimming pared 6 bases from V and 7 bases from J, leaving 15 bases between. The CDR3 sequence is 14 residues long. CDR3 DNA: TGTGCCAGCAGCCAGGGGTCTTTGGGTGAAAAACTGTTTTTT. It yields the protein CASSQGSLGEKLFF.

Written as DNA, the CDR3 is TGTGCCAGCAGCCAGTTCCCGGGGGGCTATGGCTACACCTTC. Residues: CASSQFPGGYGYTF. The chain is built from TRBV14 and TRBJ1-2; maybe TRBD1 (5 bases). The CDR3 is 14 amino acids. The V and J ends lost 3 bases and 4 bases respectively, with 12 bases between them. CDR1 and CDR2 from the germline V gene are SGHDN and FVKESK.

This clone came up a few times. V is TRBV29-1 and J is TRBJ2-7; TRBD1 might be the D (6 bases). CDR3 length: 11 residues. The ends were cut back, 3 bases at V and 5 bases at J, with 8 bases in the middle. Germline V gives CDR1 SQVTM, CDR2 ANQGSEA. The CDR3 region has the DNA TGCAGCGTTGACAGGGGTAACGAGCAGTACTTC. It specifies CSVDRGNEQYF.

This clone was detected once. The genes are TRBV11-3 and TRBJ1-4; 7 nucleotides match TRBD1. This CDR3 is 12 amino acids long. With 7 bases clipped from V and 8 bases from J, the junction kept 4 bases outside the gene matches. Per germline, CDR1 SGHNT and CDR2 YENEEA. The CDR3, as DNA: TGTGCCAGCACAGGGACAGAAGAAAAACTGTTTTTT. Protein product: CASTGTEEKLFF.